This T cell receptor (beta chain) comes out of a study of blood T cell repertoires in COVID-19. Turning to the study itself: Some COVID-19 samples were acute and others convalescent; all came from the United States, Italy and Spain.

One Seattle source followed patients from active infection through their disease course. Assay: immunoSEQ multiplex PCR; the TCRdb copy retains only in-frame clones and omits some. Of roughly 280,000 clones listed, roughly 86% were seen once; the top ten hold over 9%. V shed 2 bases and J shed 4 bases, with 17 bases lying between them. There are 16 residues in the CDR3. Per germline, CDR1 LNHNV and CDR2 YYDKDF (reference sequence). The receptor comes from a woman aged 25 to 39 with COVID-19, enrolled during active disease. V usage is TRBV15 and J usage is TRBJ2-5; D possibly corresponds to TRBD1 (5 bases). Sequencing was done on a sample of peripheral blood. Here the CDR3 DNA reads TGTGCCACCAGCAGACCTACAGGCCTCGAACGAGAGACCCAGTACTTC. It specifies CATSRPTGLERETQYF.